These 15 T cell receptor beta chains were all obtained from the same sample, sequenced in a study of blood T cell repertoires in COVID-19. The assay was immunoSEQ multiplex PCR, and TCRdb's table has in-frame clones only and misses some. The sample yields about 55,000 clones, more than 85% seen once. Sequences were obtained from peripheral blood. The origin of the receptors is a man aged 45 to 65 with active COVID-19.

The CDR3 here is CASSPRQDRVDEQYF. The CDR3 DNA reads TGTGCCAGCAGCCCTAGACAGGATCGGGTGGACGAGCAGTACTTC. This sequence joins TRBV5-5 and TRBJ2-7; tentative D call: TRBD1 (6 bases). CDR1 is SGHKS, CDR2 YYEKEE, per germline (reference sequence). CDR3 length: 15 amino acids. The ends were cut back, 4 bases at V and 5 bases at J, with 19 bases in the middle.

This clone is a singleton in its sample. This CDR3 is CASSYWASEGEQFF. The CDR3 bases are TGTGCCAGCAGCTACTGGGCTAGCGAGGGTGAGCAGTTCTTC. This chain uses TRBV7-2 with TRBJ2-1; tentative D call: TRBD2 (6 bases). V was pared by 4 bases and J by 9 bases, with 16 bases between. This CDR3 is 14 amino acids long. Germline CDR1 SGHTA, CDR2 FQGNSA.

The V gene is TRBV21-1, the J gene TRBJ1-6; the D segment call TRBD1 is taken from the table without a DNA check. TRBV21-1 is termed a pseudogene. CDR3 size: 17 residues. The CDR3 coding sequence is TGTGCCAGCAGCAAAGCGCTCGTTGACAGGGGGCAGGCACCCCTCCACTTT. Translated: CASSKALVDRGQAPLHF.

The rearrangement links TRBV27 to TRBJ2-7, with TRBD2 identical over 7 bases. The germline gives CDR1 MNHEY, CDR2 SMNVEV (reference sequence). V trimming: 6 bases; J trimming: 3 bases; junction bases outside the gene matches: 11. This CDR3 is 15 amino acids long. The CDR3 coding sequence is TGTGCCAGCAGCTTGGAAGCTAGCGGTTACTACGAGCAGTACTTC. As protein: CASSLEASGYYEQYF.

V is TRBV5-1 and J is TRBJ2-5; 8 bases agree with TRBD1. V gave up 4 bases and J gave up 5 bases; unmatched junction bases: 10. Germline V CDR1 and CDR2: SGHRS, YFSETQ. The CDR3 spans 15 residues. The CDR3 here is CASSRGTGGRETQYF. The CDR3 DNA is TGCGCCAGCAGCCGGGGGACAGGAGGGCGGGAGACCCAGTACTTC.

The chain joins TRBV6-5 to TRBJ1-2, with 8 positions matching TRBD1. V dropped 6 bases and J dropped 8; count of bases not matched to a gene: 14. The CDR3 runs 15 residues. Germline-derived CDR1 and CDR2 are MNHEY and SVGAGI. CDR3 DNA sequence: TGTGCCAGCAGCCTTACTCGGGACAGGCTATGGGGCTACACCTTC. Translating it yields CASSLTRDRLWGYTF.

This chain connects TRBV6-5 to TRBJ1-4, with D unresolved. From germline, CDR1 is MNHEY and CDR2 SVGAGI. V lost 8 bases and J 0 bases, leaving 7 bases between the germline ends. The CDR3 totals 13 residues. The CDR3 DNA follows: TGTGCCAGCTCGCGGGCAACTAATGAAAAACTGTTTTTT. This encodes CASSRATNEKLFF.

V is TRBV18 and J is TRBJ2-5; possible D gene TRBD1, 5 bases. CDR1 and CDR2 from the germline V gene are KGHSH and LQKENI. V dropped 3 bases and J dropped 4 bases, with 12 bases sitting between them. This CDR3 has 14 amino acids. CDR3 sequence (DNA): TGTGCCAGCTCACCTCCCCAGGGAAGAGAGACCCAGTACTTC. It is translated as CASSPPQGRETQYF.

The sample holds a few counts of this clone. The chain carries TRBV6-6 and TRBJ2-3; D gene unclear. CDR1 and CDR2 from the germline V gene are MNHNY and SVGAGI (reference sequence). The V end was cut by 0 bases, the J end by 7 bases, with 2 bases between. The CDR3 has 11 residues. The CDR3 DNA follows: TGTGCCAGCAGTTACTCCTATACGCAGTATTTT. This encodes CASSYSYTQYF.

The V call is TRBV3-1 (or the pseudogene TRBV3-2), the J call TRBJ1-1; perhaps TRBD1 as D (6 bases). Germline CDR1 is LGHDT and CDR2 is YNNKEL (reference sequence). Trimming removed 4 bases from V and 3 bases from J, with 9 bases in between. The CDR3 runs 13 residues. Written as DNA, the CDR3 is TGTGCCAGCAGCCTCGGGGGGCACACTGAAGCTTTCTTT. It yields the protein CASSLGGHTEAFF.

This chain uses TRBV4-1 with TRBJ1-2, with a weak D call TRBD1 (5 bases). This CDR3 has 15 residues. Trimming took off 0 bases at V and 8 bases at J, with 16 bases between the two ends. Germline V CDR1 and CDR2: MGHRA, YSYEKL. The CDR3 DNA reads as TGCGCCAGCAGCCAAGAGTCCGGGGGACGGGGAGGCTACACCTTC. It yields the protein CASSQESGGRGGYTF.

V gene TRBV6-5 combines with J gene TRBJ2-7; possibly TRBD1 for D (5 bases). V shed 7 bases and J shed 0 bases, with 13 bases lying between them. This CDR3 is 14 amino acids long. Germline CDR1 MNHEY, CDR2 SVGAGI. The CDR3 DNA follows: TGTGCCAGCAAGGGGCGGCGTTTCTCCTACGAGCAGTACTTC. It translates to CASKGRRFSYEQYF.

This clone is categorized as medium-sized. The chain couples TRBV5-6 to TRBJ1-1, with unresolved D. V shed 4 bases and J shed 5 bases, with 12 bases lying between them. The CDR3 runs 13 residues. Germline V CDR1 and CDR2: SGHDT, YYEEEE. CDR3 sequence reads: CASSISGGTEAFF. CDR3 sequence (DNA): TGTGCCAGCAGCATATCCGGAGGTACTGAAGCTTTCTTT.

The gene calls are TRBV7-9 and TRBJ2-1; no clear D. From germline, CDR1 is SEHNR and CDR2 FQNEAQ (reference sequence). CDR3 length equals 15 residues. V was clipped by 3 bases and J by 0 bases, with 9 bases between them. The CDR3 DNA is TGTGCCAGCAGCTTCGGAGAGAGCTCCTACAATGAGCAGTTCTTC. Its translation is CASSFGESSYNEQFF.

This sequence joins TRBV6-6 and TRBJ2-7, with D possibly matching TRBD2 (6 bases). The CDR3 sequence is 14 residues long. V lost 4 bases to trimming and J lost 6 bases, with 16 bases between them. Germline CDR1 MNHNY, CDR2 SVGAGI (reference sequence). The CDR3 region has the DNA TGTGCCAGCAGTTGGACGATGGGGACTGCCGAGCAGTACTTC. Protein sequence: CASSWTMGTAEQYF.